This T cell receptor beta chain appears in the sequencing data of a study of OX40 agonist ivuxolimab in advanced cancers. This table comes from immunoSEQ multiplex PCR, and its TCRdb copy is limited to in-frame clones, with some not included. The table includes 20,000 to 30,000 clones, 65% to 85% detected once. Patients with a history of autoimmune disease or on systemic immunosuppression were excluded. This CDR3 has 13 amino acids. V dropped 2 bases and J dropped 4 bases, with 8 bases sitting between them. Per the germline V gene, CDR1 is MNHEY and CDR2 is SVGAGI. The source is an adult with an advanced solid tumor such as melanoma, head and neck, liver or kidney cancer. This chain connects TRBV6-5 to TRBJ1-1; no clear D gene. Source: CD4+ or CD8+ T cells sorted from blood, taken in a trial of the OX40 agonist ivuxolimab. CDR3 bases: TGTGCCAGCAGTTACAGGGAGGTCACTGAAGCTTTCTTT. It translates to CASSYREVTEAFF.